The T cell receptor (beta chain) under discussion was sequenced for a study of cytomegalovirus exposure and HLA in healthy donors. At the level of the study: An early data release held some 89 million unique TCRs from HLA-typed donors. The Caucasian-associated ancestry cluster contained about 80% of the roughly 390 genotyped donors.

Turning to this clone: Its antigen is as yet unknown.

Study findings and constraints: The majority of TCR sequences were rare, yet some public TCRs appeared in many donors.

The PCR employed 60 Vbeta primers together with 13 Jbeta primers. Assay used: immunoSEQ multiplex PCR; TCRdb lists only in-frame clones, some missing. The data show approximately 140,000 clones, 70% to 80% seen once. The CDR3 contains 18 residues. V lost 0 bases and J 0 bases, leaving 16 bases between the germline ends. Germline lookup yields CDR1 SGHDN and CDR2 FVKESK. The rearrangement uses TRBV14 and TRBJ2-3, with D tentatively TRBD2 (5 bases). Sequenced material: PBMCs. This clonotype was obtained from a human donor in good health. The CDR3 is CASSQDFLAKTSTDTQYF. The CDR3 DNA follows: TGTGCCAGCAGCCAAGACTTCTTAGCGAAAACTAGCACAGATACGCAGTATTTT.